The 16 T cell receptor beta chains presented below share a single source sample, sequenced in a study of blood T cells in healthy people across ages. The second PCR ran roughly 7 to 11 cycles with a sample-barcoded 5' primer and J-beta primers. A single record per CDR3 protein comes from TCRdb applying MiXCR to the 5' RACE reads. Of roughly 560,000 distinct CDR3 sequences in the sample, around 24% were seen once. The same specimen was also included in a second study, on T cells of mothers and their children.

Sequenced material: blood. These receptor sequences come from a boy under 18 in good health.

This clonotype came up a few times. This chain connects TRBV20-1 to TRBJ1-2; 12 nucleotides line up with TRBD1. The CDR3 sequence is 19 residues long. The V segment lost 0 bases and the J segment 2 bases; nucleotides outside the gene matches: 13. Germline CDR1 DFQATT, CDR2 SNEGSKA (reference sequence). CDR3 in amino acids: CSARDTRGTGGVPNYGYTF. The CDR3 nucleotides are TGCAGTGCTAGAGATACTAGAGGGACAGGGGGCGTTCCAAACTATGGCTACACCTTC.

This chain joins TRBV29-1 and TRBJ1-1; TRBD1 aligns across 7 bases. Trimming took 3 bases from V and 4 from J; bases not matched to a gene: 8. Germline CDR1 and CDR2: SQVTM and ANQGSEA. The CDR3 covers 14 residues. In nucleotides, the CDR3 is TGCAGCGTTGAGGACAGGAGGGGGATCACTGAAGCTTTCTTT. It translates to CSVEDRRGITEAFF.

The V gene is TRBV9, the J gene TRBJ2-1; TRBD2 is a possible D gene (6 bases). Germline assignment: CDR1 SGDLS and CDR2 YYNGEE. Trimming pared 0 bases from V and 6 bases from J, leaving 13 bases between. The CDR3 has 15 residues. CDR3: CASSVEGGGGNEQFF. CDR3 coding DNA: TGTGCCAGCAGCGTAGAGGGAGGCGGAGGCAATGAGCAGTTCTTC.

In this sample, this clonotype turned up a few times. This chain uses TRBV7-2 with TRBJ2-1, with 9 bases aligning to TRBD2. This CDR3 comprises 17 residues. V trimming: 3 bases; J trimming: 5 bases; junction bases outside the gene matches: 11. Germline CDR1 is SGHTA and CDR2 is FQGNSA. The CDR3 loop is CASSLIQAGGIDNEQFF. As DNA, the CDR3 is TGTGCCAGCAGCTTGATACAAGCGGGGGGAATCGACAATGAGCAGTTCTTC.

In its sample, this clonotype was seen a few times. The chain employs TRBV7-6 and TRBJ2-5; TRBD2 agrees at 15 bases. The last part of the DNA fits TRBJ2-1 better; the J call may be wrong. Germline assignment: CDR1 SGHVS and CDR2 FNYEAQ. The CDR3 loop spans 17 amino acids. The CDR3 DNA is TGTGCCAGCAGCTCGGGACTAGCGGGGGGCTATTACAATGAGCAGTTCTTC. Amino acids: CASSSGLAGGYYNEQFF.

This clonotype was detected only a few times. The V gene is TRBV29-1, the J gene TRBJ2-2; weak D call: TRBD1 (6 bases). This CDR3 has 14 amino acids. With 3 bases removed from V and 0 bases from J, the gap between germline ends came to 8 bases. CDR1 and CDR2 from the germline V gene are SQVTM and ANQGSEA. The CDR3 sequence is CSVDQGTNTGELFF. In nucleotides, the CDR3 is TGCAGCGTTGACCAGGGGACGAACACCGGGGAGCTGTTTTTT.

V is TRBV7-2 and J is TRBJ2-5, with 9 bases identical to TRBD2. The germline V gene has CDR1 SGHTA and CDR2 FQGNSA. Trimming removed 2 bases from V and 8 bases from J; junction bases left unmatched: 9. There are 15 residues in the CDR3. The CDR3 loop reads CASSLRSSGEETQYF. Written as DNA, the CDR3 is TGTGCCAGCAGCTTAAGGTCTAGCGGGGAGGAAACCCAGTACTTC.

V is TRBV7-9 and J is TRBJ2-2; 8 nucleotides align to TRBD1. Unmatched junction bases numbered 8, after V lost 4 bases and J lost 4 bases. The germline V gene encodes CDR1 SEHNR and CDR2 FQNEAQ (reference sequence). The CDR3 is made up of 16 amino acids. Written as DNA, the CDR3 is TGTGCCAGCAGCTCGGCCCAGGGGGCGCGCACCGGGGAGCTGTTTTTT. Amino acid sequence: CASSSAQGARTGELFF.

V usage is TRBV25-1 and J usage is TRBJ1-1, with D tentatively TRBD1 (5 bases). This CDR3 has 15 amino acids. V lost 5 bases and J lost 4, with 17 bases in between. The V gene's germline CDR1 is MGHDK and CDR2 SYGVNS. The CDR3 coding sequence is TGTGCCAGCAGTCCCCCGGGGGGTTGGACCACTGAAGCTTTCTTT. It codes for CASSPPGGWTTEAFF.

This sequence joins TRBV5-1 and TRBJ1-3, with 8 bases matching TRBD1. Trimming removed 4 bases from V and 3 bases from J; junction bases left unmatched: 12. The germline V gene encodes CDR1 SGHRS and CDR2 YFSETQ. The CDR3 extends over 17 amino acids. This CDR3 is CASSPGLGQGYGNTIYF. For the CDR3, the DNA is TGCGCCAGCAGCCCCGGTCTTGGACAGGGATATGGAAACACCATATATTTT. Looking up the rest from reference TRBV5-1 and TRBJ1-3 gives the full variable domain: KAGVTQTPRYLIKTRGQQVTLSCSPISGHRSVSWYQQTPGQGLQFLFEYFSETQRNKGNFPGRFSGRQFSNSRSEMNVSTLELGDSALYLCASSPGLGQGYGNTIYFGEGSWLTVV.

This CDR3 reads CASSQGMLAGGPYEQYF. The CDR3 DNA reads TGCGCCAGCAGCCAAGGGATGTTAGCGGGAGGGCCTTACGAGCAGTACTTC. The J gene is TRBJ2-7, the V gene TRBV4-3, with 11 bases aligning to TRBD2. Looked up from germline, CDR1 is LGHNA and CDR2 is YSLEER. Trimming took 1 base from V and 4 from J; bases not matched to a gene: 9. This CDR3 comprises 17 residues.

This clonotype has a handful of counts. This chain joins TRBV18 and TRBJ2-1; TRBD1 agrees at 8 bases. Germline V gives CDR1 KGHSH, CDR2 LQKENI. V was pared by 1 base and J by 0 bases, with 14 bases of the junction left unmatched. The CDR3 has 20 residues. The CDR3 DNA is TGTGCCAGCTCACCACGACAGGGGTTAGTGGGTTATGACTCCTACAATGAGCAGTTCTTC. Translating it yields CASSPRQGLVGYDSYNEQFF.

This clonotype has only a few counts. This sequence joins TRBV28 and TRBJ2-3; perhaps TRBD1 as D (6 bases). V was trimmed by 1 base and J by 6 bases, leaving 14 bases between them. Per germline, CDR1 MDHEN and CDR2 SYDVKM. The CDR3 loop spans 15 amino acids. DNA for the CDR3: TGTGCCAGCAGTTTATACTCAGGGGTACGGGATACGCAGTATTTT. Protein product: CASSLYSGVRDTQYF.

This clonotype was found a few times. The chain recombines TRBV6-4 with TRBJ1-5; D remains unclear. The germline gives CDR1 MRHNA, CDR2 SNTAGT. Trimming took 6 bases from V and 6 from J, leaving 15 bases between them. The CDR3 sequence is 14 residues long. CDR3 loop: CASSPLPGGQPQHF. As DNA, the CDR3 is TGTGCCAGCAGCCCCCTCCCCGGCGGTCAGCCCCAGCATTTT.

This clonotype turned up a few times. This sequence joins TRBV9 and TRBJ2-3; D unresolved. The CDR3 sequence is 16 residues long. Germline-derived CDR1 and CDR2 are SGDLS and YYNGEE. Trimming left V 4 bases short and J 6 bases short, with 21 bases between. CDR3 protein: CASSQRLVDPLDTQYF. In DNA form, the CDR3 reads TGTGCCAGCAGCCAGCGACTGGTAGATCCCCTGGATACGCAGTATTTT.

This clonotype occurred a few times. This sequence joins TRBV4-3 and TRBJ2-5; TRBD2 agrees at 7 bases. CDR3 length: 15 amino acids. V lost 1 base, J lost 1 base, and 3 bases stayed unmatched. Germline lookup yields CDR1 LGHNA and CDR2 YSLEER. CDR3 in amino acids: CASSQGSGSQETQYF. The CDR3 bases are TGCGCCAGCAGCCAAGGTAGCGGGTCCCAAGAGACCCAGTACTTC.